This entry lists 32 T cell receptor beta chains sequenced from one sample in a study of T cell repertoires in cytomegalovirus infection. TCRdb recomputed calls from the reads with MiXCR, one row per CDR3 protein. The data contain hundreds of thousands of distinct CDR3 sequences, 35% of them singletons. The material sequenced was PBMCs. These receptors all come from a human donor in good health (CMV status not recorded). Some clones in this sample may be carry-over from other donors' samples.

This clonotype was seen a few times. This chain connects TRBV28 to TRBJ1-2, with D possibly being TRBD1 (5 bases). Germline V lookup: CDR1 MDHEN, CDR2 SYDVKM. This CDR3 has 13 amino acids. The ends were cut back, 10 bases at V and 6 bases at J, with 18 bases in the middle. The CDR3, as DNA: TGTGCCACTTTACCGGGACTTATGAATGGCTACACCTTC. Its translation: CATLPGLMNGYTF.

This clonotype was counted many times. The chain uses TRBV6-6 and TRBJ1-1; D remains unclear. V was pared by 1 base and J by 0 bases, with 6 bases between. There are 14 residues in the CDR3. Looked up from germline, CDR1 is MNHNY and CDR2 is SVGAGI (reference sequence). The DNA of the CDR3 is TGTGCCAGCAGTTACTTCCACCTGAACACTGAAGCTTTCTTT. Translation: CASSYFHLNTEAFF.

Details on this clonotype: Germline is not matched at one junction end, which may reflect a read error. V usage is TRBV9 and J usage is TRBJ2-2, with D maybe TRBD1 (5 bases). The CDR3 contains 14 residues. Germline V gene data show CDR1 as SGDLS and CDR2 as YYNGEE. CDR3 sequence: CASSLGHNTVELFF. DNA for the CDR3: TGTGCCAGCAGCCTAGGACACAACACCGTGGAGCTGTTTTTT.

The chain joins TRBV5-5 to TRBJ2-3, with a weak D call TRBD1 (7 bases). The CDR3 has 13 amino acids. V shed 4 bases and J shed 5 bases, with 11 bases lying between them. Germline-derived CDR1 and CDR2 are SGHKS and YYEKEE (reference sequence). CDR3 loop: CASSRQGGDTQYF. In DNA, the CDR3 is TGTGCCAGCAGCCGACAGGGAGGAGATACGCAGTATTTT.

CDR3: CASSYLLADTQYF. The CDR3 DNA follows: TGTGCCAGCAGTTACCTACTGGCAGATACGCAGTATTTT. The chain combines TRBV27 with TRBJ2-3, with unresolved D. CDR3 length: 13 residues. The germline V gene has CDR1 MNHEY and CDR2 SMNVEV (reference sequence). V lost 4 bases and J 4 bases, leaving 9 bases between the germline ends.

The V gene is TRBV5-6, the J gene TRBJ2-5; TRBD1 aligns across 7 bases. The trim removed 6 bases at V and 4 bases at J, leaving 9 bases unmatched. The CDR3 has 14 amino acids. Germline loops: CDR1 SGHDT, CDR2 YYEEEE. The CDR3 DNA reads TGTGCCAGCAAATACACCACAGGGGCAGAGACCCAGTACTTC. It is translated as CASKYTTGAETQYF. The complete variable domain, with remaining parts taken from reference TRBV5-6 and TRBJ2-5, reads DAGVTQSPTHLIKTRGQQVTLRCSPKSGHDTVSWYQQALGQGPQFIFQYYEEEERQRGNFPDRFSGHQFPNYSSELNVNALLLGDSALYLCASKYTTGAETQYFGPGTRLLVL.

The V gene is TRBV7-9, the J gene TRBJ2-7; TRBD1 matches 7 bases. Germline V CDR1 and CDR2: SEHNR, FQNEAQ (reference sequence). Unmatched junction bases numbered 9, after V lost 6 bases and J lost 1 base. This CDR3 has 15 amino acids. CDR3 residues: CASSPRQGESYEQYF. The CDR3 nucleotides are TGTGCCAGCAGTCCGCGGCAGGGGGAGTCCTACGAGCAGTACTTC.

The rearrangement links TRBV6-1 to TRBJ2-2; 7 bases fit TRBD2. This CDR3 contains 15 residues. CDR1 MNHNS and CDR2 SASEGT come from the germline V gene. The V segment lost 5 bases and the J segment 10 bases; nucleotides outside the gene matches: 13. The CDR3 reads CASSLMGTTEVELFF. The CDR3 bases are TGTGCCAGCAGTCTTATGGGGACTACCGAGGTGGAGCTGTTTTTT.

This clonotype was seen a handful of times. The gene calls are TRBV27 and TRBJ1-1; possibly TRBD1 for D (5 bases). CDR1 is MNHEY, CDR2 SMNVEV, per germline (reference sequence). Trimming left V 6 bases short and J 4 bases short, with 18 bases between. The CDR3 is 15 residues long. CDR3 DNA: TGTGCCAGCAGACCGCGGGCCTACCAGGGCACTGAAGCTTTCTTT. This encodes CASRPRAYQGTEAFF.

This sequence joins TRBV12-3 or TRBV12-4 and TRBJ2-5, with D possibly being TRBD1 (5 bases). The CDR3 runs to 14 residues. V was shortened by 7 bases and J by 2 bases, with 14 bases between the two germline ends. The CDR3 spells CASTNRRLQETQYF. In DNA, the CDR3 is TGTGCCAGCACCAACAGGCGCCTACAAGAGACCCAGTACTTC.

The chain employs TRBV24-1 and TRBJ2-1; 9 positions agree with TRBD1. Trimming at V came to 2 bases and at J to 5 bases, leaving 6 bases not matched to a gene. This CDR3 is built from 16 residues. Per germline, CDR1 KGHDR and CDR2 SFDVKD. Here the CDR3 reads CATSDWTGEGDNEQFF. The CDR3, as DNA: TGTGCCACCAGTGATTGGACAGGGGAAGGGGACAATGAGCAGTTCTTC.

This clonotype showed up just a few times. The CDR3 nucleotides are TGTGCCAGCAGTTTGCGGTTGCACGGGACAGCGGATCAGCCCCAGCATTTT. It specifies CASSLRLHGTADQPQHF. This sequence joins TRBV12-3 or TRBV12-4 and TRBJ1-5, with 7 bases identical to TRBD1. The trim removed 3 bases at V and 5 bases at J, leaving 13 bases unmatched. The CDR3 loop spans 17 amino acids.

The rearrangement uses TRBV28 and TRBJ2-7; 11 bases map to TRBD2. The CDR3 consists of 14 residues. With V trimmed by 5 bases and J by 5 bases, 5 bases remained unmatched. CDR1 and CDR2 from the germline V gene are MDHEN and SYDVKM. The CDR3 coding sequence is TGTGCCAGCAGTAGTAGCGGGGGGGCCCACGAGCAGTACTTC. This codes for CASSSSGGAHEQYF. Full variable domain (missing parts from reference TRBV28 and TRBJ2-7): DVKVTQSSRYLVKRTGEKVFLECVQDMDHENMFWYRQDPGLGLRLIYFSYDVKMKEKGDIPEGYSVSREKKERFSLILESASTNQTSMYLCASSSSGGAHEQYFGPGTRLTVT.

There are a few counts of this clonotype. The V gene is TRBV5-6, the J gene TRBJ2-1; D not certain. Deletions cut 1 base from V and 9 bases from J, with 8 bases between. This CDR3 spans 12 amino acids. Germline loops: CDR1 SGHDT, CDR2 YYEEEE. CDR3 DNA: TGTGCCAGCAGCTTGTACGACGGTGAGCAGTTCTTC. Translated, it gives CASSLYDGEQFF.

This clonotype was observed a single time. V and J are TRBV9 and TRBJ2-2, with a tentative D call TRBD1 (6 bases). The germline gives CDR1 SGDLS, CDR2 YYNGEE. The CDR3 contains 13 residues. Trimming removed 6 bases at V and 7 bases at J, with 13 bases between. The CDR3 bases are TGTGCCAGCACAGGGGCGGCCGACGGGGAGCTGTTTTTT. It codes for CASTGAADGELFF.

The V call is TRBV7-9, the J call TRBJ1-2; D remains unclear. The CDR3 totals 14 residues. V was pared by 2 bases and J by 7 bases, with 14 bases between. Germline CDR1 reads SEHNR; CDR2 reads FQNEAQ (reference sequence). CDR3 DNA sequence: TGTGCCAGCAGCTTATTCCGGGATTCAAGTGGCTACACCTTC. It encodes CASSLFRDSSGYTF.

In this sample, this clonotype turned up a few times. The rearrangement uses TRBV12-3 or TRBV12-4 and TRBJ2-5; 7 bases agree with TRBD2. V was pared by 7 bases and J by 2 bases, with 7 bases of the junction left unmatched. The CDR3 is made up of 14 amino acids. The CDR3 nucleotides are TGTGCCAGCACCCGGGACTATAAGCAAGAGACCCAGTACTTC. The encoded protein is CASTRDYKQETQYF.

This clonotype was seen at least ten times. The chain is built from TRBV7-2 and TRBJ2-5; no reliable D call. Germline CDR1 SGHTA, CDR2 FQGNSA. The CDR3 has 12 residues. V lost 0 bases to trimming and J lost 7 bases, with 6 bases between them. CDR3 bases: TGTGCCAGCAGCTTAGCGGCCGCGACCCAGTACTTC. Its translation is CASSLAAATQYF.

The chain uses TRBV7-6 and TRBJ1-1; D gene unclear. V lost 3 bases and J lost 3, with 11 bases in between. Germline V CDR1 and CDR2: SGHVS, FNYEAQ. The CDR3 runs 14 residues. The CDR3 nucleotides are TGTGCCAGCAGCTTTCCAGGCGGGGACACTGAAGCTTTCTTT. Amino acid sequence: CASSFPGGDTEAFF. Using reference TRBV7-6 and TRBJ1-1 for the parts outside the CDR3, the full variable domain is GAGVSQSPRYKVTKRGQDVALRCDPISGHVSLYWYRQALGQGPEFLTYFNYEAQQDKSGLPNDRFSAERPEGSISTLTIQRTEQRDSAMYRCASSFPGGDTEAFFGQGTRLTVV.

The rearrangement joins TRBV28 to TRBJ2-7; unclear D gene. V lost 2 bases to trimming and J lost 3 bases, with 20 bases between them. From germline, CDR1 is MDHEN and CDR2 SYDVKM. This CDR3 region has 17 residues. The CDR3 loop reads CASSLVSKTADYYEQYF. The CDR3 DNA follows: TGTGCCAGCAGTTTAGTTTCAAAAACAGCCGATTACTACGAGCAGTACTTC.

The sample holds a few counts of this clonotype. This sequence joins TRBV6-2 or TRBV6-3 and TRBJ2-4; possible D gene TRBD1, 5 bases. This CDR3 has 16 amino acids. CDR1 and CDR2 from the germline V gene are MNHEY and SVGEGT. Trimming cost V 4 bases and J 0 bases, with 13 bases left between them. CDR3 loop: CASSWKLGLAKNIQYF. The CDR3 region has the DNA TGTGCCAGCAGTTGGAAATTGGGGCTAGCCAAAAACATTCAGTACTTC.

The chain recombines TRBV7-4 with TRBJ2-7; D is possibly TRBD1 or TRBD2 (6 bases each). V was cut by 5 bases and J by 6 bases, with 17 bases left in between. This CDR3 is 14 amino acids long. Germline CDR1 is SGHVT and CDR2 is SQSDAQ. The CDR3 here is CASSPYEGGTEQYF. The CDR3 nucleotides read TGTGCCAGCAGCCCCTACGAAGGGGGGACCGAGCAGTACTTC. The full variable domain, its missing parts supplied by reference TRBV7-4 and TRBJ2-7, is GAGVSQSPRYKVAKRGRDVALRCDSISGHVTLYWYRQTLGQGSEVLTYSQSDAQRDKSGRPSGRFSAERPERSVSTLKIQRTEQGDSAVYLCASSPYEGGTEQYFGPGTRLTVT.

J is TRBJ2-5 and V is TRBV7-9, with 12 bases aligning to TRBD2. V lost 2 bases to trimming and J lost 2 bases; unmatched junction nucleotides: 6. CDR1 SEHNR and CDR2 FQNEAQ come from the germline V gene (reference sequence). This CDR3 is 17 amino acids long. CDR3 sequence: CASSLHAGLAGQETQYF. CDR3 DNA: TGTGCCAGCAGCTTACACGCTGGACTAGCGGGGCAAGAGACCCAGTACTTC.

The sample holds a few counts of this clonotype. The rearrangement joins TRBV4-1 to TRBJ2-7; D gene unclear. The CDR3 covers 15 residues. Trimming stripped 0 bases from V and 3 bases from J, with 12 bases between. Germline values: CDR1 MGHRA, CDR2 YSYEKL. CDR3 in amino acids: CASSQDWPPDYEQYF. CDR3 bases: TGCGCCAGCAGCCAAGATTGGCCCCCAGACTACGAGCAGTACTTC.

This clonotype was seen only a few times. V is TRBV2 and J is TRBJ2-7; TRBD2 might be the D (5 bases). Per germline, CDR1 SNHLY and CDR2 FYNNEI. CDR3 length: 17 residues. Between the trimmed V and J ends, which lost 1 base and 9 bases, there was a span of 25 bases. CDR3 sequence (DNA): TGTGCCAGCAGTGAAGGGCAGAGGGCGGACCCGACCTTCCGGCAGTACTTC. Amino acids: CASSEGQRADPTFRQYF.

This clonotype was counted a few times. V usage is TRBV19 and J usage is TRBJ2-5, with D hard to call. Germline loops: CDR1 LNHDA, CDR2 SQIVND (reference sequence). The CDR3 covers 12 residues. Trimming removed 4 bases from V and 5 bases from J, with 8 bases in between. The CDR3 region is CASSKTSETQYF. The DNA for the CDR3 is TGTGCCAGTAGTAAAACCAGCGAGACCCAGTACTTC.

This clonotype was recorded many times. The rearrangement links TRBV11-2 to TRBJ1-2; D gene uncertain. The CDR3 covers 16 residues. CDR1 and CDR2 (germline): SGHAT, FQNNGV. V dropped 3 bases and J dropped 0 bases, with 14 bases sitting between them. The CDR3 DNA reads TGTGCCAGCAGCTTTAACTCAGGTGCCCCTAACTATGGCTACACCTTC. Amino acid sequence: CASSFNSGAPNYGYTF.

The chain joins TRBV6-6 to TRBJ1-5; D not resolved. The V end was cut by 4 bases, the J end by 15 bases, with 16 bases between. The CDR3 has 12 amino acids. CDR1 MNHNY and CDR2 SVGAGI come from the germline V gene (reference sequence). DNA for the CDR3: TGTGCCAGCAGTTGGGGTATTTCGAAGGGGCATTTT. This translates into CASSWGISKGHF.

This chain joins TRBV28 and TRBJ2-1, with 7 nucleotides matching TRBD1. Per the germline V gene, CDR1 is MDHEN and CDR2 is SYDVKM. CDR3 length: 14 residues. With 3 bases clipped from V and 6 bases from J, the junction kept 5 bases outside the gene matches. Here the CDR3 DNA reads TGTGCCAGCAGTTTCGGACGGACAGGCAATGAGCAGTTCTTC. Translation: CASSFGRTGNEQFF.

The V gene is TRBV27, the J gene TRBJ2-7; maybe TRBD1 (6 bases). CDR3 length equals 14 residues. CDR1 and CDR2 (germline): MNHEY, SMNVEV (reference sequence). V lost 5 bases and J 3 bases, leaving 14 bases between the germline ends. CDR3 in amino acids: CASSTNRALYEQYF. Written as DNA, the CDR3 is TGTGCCAGCAGTACCAACAGGGCGCTCTACGAGCAGTACTTC.

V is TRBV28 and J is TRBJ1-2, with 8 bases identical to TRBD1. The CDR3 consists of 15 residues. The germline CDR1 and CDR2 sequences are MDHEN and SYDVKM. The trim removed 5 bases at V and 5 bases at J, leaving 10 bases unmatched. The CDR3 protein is CASSIDRGRWYGYTF. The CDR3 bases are TGTGCCAGCAGTATAGACAGGGGTCGATGGTATGGCTACACCTTC.

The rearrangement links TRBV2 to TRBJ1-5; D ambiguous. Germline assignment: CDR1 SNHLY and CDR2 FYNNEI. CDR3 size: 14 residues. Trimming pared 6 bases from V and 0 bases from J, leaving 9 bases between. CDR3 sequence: CASRGAYSNQPQHF. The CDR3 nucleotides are TGTGCCAGCAGGGGAGCTTATAGCAATCAGCCCCAGCATTTT.